A single sample is the source of the 9 T cell receptor beta chains below, sequenced in a study of a mutant IDH1 vaccine in newly diagnosed glioma (dated by TCRdb to the early 2020s). The library was prepared using the immunoSEQ multiplex PCR assay. In its TCRdb copy, this immuneACCESS table keeps in-frame sequences only and misses some clones. Where compared with another copy, unresolved V genes explain less than half of these, and the others have no known cause. Counted in this sample were tens of thousands of clones; around 85% of them appeared once. Jointly, the top ten make up 1.6% of the sample. Their recognized antigens are unknown. What the time point label conveys for this sample: week 35, safety follow-up. A 20-mer mutant IDH1 peptide at 300 micrograms in Montanide made up each vaccine dose, which was injected subcutaneously together with topical imiquimod. This sample comprised PBMCs, obtained from a glioma patient whose treatment included an IDH1 peptide vaccine. Source of these receptors: a middle-aged man with glioma.

This clone was recorded only once. V gene TRBV28 combines with J gene TRBJ2-7; weak D call: TRBD1 (6 bases). Germline values: CDR1 MDHEN, CDR2 SYDVKM. The CDR3 contains 12 residues. V was trimmed by 9 bases and J by 2 bases, leaving 11 bases between them. The CDR3 protein is CASRDTTYEQYF. The CDR3 nucleotides read TGTGCCAGTCGGGACACAACCTACGAGCAGTACTTC.

Only one count was recorded for this clone. The genes are TRBV18 and TRBJ2-5; perhaps TRBD2 as D (5 bases). CDR1 is KGHSH, CDR2 LQKENI, per germline. This CDR3 has 15 residues. V lost 1 base and J 5 bases, leaving 14 bases between the germline ends. The CDR3 DNA sequence: TGTGCCAGCTCACCACGGTTCGGAGGAGACGAGACCCAGTACTTC. Protein sequence: CASSPRFGGDETQYF.

The chain couples TRBV19 to TRBJ1-3; D gene ambiguous. The germline V gene encodes CDR1 LNHDA and CDR2 SQIVND (reference sequence). Deletions cut 7 bases from V and 1 base from J, with 8 bases between. The CDR3 has 13 amino acids. The CDR3 bases are TGTGCCAGTATGGCTCTATCTGGAAACACCATATATTTT. Amino acids: CASMALSGNTIYF. The variable domain in full, completed from reference TRBV19 and TRBJ1-3, reads DGGITQSPKYLFRKEGQNVTLSCEQNLNHDAMYWYRQDPGQGLRLIYYSQIVNDFQKGDIAEGYSVSREKKESFPLTVTSAQKNPTAFYLCASMALSGNTIYFGEGSWLTVV.

This chain joins TRBV6-6 and TRBJ1-1, with D hard to call. V gave up 5 bases and J gave up 1 base, with 2 bases separating them. CDR1 and CDR2 from the germline V gene are MNHNY and SVGAGI (reference sequence). The length of the CDR3 is 11 residues. CDR3 bases: TGTGCCAGCAGTACGAACACTGAAGCTTTCTTT. Encoded protein: CASSTNTEAFF.

V and J are TRBV19 and TRBJ2-5, with 9 bases lining up with TRBD2. V gave up 3 bases and J gave up 5 bases; unmatched junction bases: 10. Per germline, CDR1 LNHDA and CDR2 SQIVND (reference sequence). There are 16 residues in the CDR3. The CDR3 protein is CASSMISGSMEETQYF. CDR3 sequence (DNA): TGTGCCAGTAGTATGATTAGCGGGAGCATGGAGGAGACCCAGTACTTC.

V and J are TRBV29-1 and TRBJ1-1; TRBD1 is a possible D gene (5 bases). The V and J ends lost 4 bases and 0 bases respectively, with 12 bases between them. The CDR3 consists of 14 residues. Germline CDR1 SQVTM, CDR2 ANQGSEA. The CDR3 spells CSVGRQGMNTEAFF. CDR3 bases: TGCAGCGTTGGGAGGCAGGGAATGAACACTGAAGCTTTCTTT.

This clone came up once. This chain uses TRBV6-5 with TRBJ2-4, with D uncertain. Trimming took 0 bases from V and 0 from J, leaving 6 bases between them. CDR1 is MNHEY, CDR2 SVGAGI, per germline. CDR3 length equals 15 residues. CDR3 nucleotide sequence: TGTGCCAGCAGTTACTCGTCCGTAGCCAAAAACATTCAGTACTTC. Protein product: CASSYSSVAKNIQYF.

The chain carries TRBV7-2 and TRBJ2-2; no definite D call. The CDR3 length is 12 residues. Trimming removed 3 bases at V and 3 bases at J, with 2 bases between. Germline values: CDR1 SGHTA, CDR2 FQGNSA. The CDR3 here is CASSFYTGELFF. The CDR3 region has the DNA TGTGCCAGCAGCTTTTACACCGGGGAGCTGTTTTTT.

V gene TRBV27 combines with J gene TRBJ2-2; the D gene is possibly TRBD2 (7 bases). V was shortened by 5 bases and J by 3 bases, with 19 bases between the two germline ends. Germline V gene lookup returns CDR1 MNHEY and CDR2 SMNVEV (reference sequence). The CDR3 has 17 amino acids. CDR3 region: CASSPNRGADYTGELFF. In nucleotides, the CDR3 is TGTGCCAGCAGTCCGAATCGGGGGGCGGATTACACCGGGGAGCTGTTTTTT.